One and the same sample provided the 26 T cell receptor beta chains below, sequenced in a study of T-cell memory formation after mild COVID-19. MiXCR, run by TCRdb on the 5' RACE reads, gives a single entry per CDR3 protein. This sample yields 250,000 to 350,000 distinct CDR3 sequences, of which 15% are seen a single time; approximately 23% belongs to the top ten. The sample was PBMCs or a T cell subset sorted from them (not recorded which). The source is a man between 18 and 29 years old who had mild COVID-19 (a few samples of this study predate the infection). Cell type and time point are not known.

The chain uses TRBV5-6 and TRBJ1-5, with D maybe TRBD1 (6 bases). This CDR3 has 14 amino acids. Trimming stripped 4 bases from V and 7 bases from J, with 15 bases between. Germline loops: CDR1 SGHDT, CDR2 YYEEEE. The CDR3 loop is CASSPRGSGQPQHF. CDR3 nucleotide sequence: TGTGCCAGCAGCCCCAGGGGAAGCGGACAGCCCCAGCATTTT. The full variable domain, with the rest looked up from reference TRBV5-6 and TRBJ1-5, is DAGVTQSPTHLIKTRGQQVTLRCSPKSGHDTVSWYQQALGQGPQFIFQYYEEEERQRGNFPDRFSGHQFPNYSSELNVNALLLGDSALYLCASSPRGSGQPQHFGDGTRLSIL.

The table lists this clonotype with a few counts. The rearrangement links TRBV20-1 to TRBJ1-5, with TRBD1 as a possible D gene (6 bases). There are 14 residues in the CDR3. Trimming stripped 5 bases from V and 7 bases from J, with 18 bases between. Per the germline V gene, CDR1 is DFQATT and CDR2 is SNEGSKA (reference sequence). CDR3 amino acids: CSARPGTSGQPQHF. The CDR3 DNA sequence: TGCAGTGCTCGTCCCGGGACATCGGGGCAGCCCCAGCATTTT.

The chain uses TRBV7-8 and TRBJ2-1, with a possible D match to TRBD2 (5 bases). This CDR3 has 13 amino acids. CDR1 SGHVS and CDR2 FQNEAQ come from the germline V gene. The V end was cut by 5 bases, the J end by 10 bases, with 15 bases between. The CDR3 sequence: CASSAGGLLEQFF. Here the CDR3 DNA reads TGTGCCAGCAGCGCCGGAGGTCTCTTGGAGCAGTTCTTC.

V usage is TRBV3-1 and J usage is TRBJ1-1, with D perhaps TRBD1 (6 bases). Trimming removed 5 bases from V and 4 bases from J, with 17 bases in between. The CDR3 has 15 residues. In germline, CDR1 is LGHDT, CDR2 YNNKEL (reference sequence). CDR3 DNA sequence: TGTGCCAGCAGCAGCCGAGGGGGGGGTGGCACTGAAGCTTTCTTT. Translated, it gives CASSSRGGGGTEAFF.

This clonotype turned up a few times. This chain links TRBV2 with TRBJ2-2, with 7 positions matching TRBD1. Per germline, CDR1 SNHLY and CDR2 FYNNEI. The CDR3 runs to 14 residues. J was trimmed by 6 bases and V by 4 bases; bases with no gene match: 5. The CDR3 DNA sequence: TGTGCCAGCAGTGGACAGGGTATTGCCGGGGAGCTGTTTTTT. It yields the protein CASSGQGIAGELFF.

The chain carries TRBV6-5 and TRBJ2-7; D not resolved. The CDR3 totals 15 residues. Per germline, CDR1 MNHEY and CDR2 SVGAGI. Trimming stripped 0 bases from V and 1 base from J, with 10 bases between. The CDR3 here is CASSYSSRGSYEQYF. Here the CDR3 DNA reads TGTGCCAGCAGTTACTCGAGTCGCGGATCCTACGAGCAGTACTTC.

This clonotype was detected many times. CDR3 protein: CASSLVARETQYF. The CDR3, as DNA: TGTGCCAGCAGCTTGGTAGCCCGAGAGACCCAGTACTTC. The chain employs TRBV7-9 and TRBJ2-5; D gene uncertain. There are 13 residues in the CDR3. CDR1 is SEHNR and CDR2 is FQNEAQ in the germline V gene (reference sequence). V lost 3 bases, J lost 4 bases, and 9 bases lay in between.

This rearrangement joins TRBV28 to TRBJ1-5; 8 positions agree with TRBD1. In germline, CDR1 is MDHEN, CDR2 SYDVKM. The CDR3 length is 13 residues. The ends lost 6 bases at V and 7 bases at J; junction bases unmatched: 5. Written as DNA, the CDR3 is TGTGCCAGCAGACTCGGACAGGGACAGCCCCAGCATTTT. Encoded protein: CASRLGQGQPQHF.

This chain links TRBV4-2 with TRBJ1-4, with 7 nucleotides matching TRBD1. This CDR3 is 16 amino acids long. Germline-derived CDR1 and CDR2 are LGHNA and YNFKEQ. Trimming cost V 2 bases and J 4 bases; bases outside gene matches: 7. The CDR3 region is CASSQSSTGRNEKLFF. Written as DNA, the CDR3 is TGTGCCAGCAGCCAATCCTCGACAGGGCGTAATGAAAAACTGTTTTTT.

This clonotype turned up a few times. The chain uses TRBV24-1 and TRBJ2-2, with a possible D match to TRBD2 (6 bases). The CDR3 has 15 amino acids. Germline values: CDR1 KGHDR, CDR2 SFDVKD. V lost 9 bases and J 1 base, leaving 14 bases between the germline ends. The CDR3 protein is CATASTGVNTGELFF. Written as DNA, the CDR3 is TGTGCCACCGCAAGCACGGGGGTGAACACCGGGGAGCTGTTTTTT.

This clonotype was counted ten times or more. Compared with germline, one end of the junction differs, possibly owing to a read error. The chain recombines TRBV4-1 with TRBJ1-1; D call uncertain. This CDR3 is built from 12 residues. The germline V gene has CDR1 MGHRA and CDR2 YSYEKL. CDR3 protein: CASSQVGTEAFF. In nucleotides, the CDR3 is TGTGCCAGCAGCCAAGTCGGCACTGAAGCTTTCTTT.

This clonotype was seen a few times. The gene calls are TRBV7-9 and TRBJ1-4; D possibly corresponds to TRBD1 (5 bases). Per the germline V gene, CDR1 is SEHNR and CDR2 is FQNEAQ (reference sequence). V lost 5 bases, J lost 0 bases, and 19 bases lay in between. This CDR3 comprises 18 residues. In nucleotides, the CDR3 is TGTGCCAGCAGCCGTGGGGGGGTATTGTCTGCAACTAATGAAAAACTGTTTTTT. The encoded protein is CASSRGGVLSATNEKLFF. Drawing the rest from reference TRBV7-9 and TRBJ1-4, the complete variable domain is DTGVSQNPRHKITKRGQNVTFRCDPISEHNRLYWYRQTLGQGPEFLTYFQNEAQLEKSRLLSDRFSAERPKGSFSTLEIQRTEQGDSAMYLCASSRGGVLSATNEKLFFGSGTQLSVL.

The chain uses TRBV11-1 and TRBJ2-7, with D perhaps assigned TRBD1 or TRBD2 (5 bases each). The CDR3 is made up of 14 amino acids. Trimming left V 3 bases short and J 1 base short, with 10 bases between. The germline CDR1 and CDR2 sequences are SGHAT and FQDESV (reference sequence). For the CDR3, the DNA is TGTGCCAGCAGCTTGGGGGACCTATCCTACGAGCAGTACGTC. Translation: CASSLGDLSYEQYV.

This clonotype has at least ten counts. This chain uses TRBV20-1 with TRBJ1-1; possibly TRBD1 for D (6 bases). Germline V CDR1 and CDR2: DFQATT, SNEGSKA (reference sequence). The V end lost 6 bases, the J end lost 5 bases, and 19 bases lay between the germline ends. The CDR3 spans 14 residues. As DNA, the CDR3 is TGCAGTGCACTGGGGCAGGGGAAGAAAACTGAAGCTTTCTTT. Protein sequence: CSALGQGKKTEAFF.

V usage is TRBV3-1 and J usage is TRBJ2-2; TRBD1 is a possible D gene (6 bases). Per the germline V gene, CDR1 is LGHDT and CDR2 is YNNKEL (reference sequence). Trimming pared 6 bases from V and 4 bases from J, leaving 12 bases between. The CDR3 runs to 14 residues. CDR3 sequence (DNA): TGTGCCAGCAGACAGGGATGGAGCACCGGGGAGCTGTTTTTT. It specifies CASRQGWSTGELFF. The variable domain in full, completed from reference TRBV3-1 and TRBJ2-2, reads DTAVSQTPKYLVTQMGNDKSIKCEQNLGHDTMYWYKQDSKKFLKIMFSYNNKELIINETVPNRFSPKSPDKAHLNLHINSLELGDSAVYFCASRQGWSTGELFFGEGSRLTVL.

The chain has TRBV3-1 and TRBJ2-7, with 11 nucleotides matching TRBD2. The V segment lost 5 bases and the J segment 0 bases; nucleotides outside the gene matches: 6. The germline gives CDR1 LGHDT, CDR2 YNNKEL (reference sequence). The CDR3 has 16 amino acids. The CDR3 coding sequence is TGTGCCAGCAGCGCCACTAGCGGGGGTTTCTCCTACGAGCAGTACTTC. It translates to CASSATSGGFSYEQYF.

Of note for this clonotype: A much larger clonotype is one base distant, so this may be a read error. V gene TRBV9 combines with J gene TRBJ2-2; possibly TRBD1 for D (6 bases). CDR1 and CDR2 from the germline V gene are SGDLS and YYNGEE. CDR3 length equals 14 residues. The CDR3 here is CASSTGTNTVELFF. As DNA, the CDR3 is TGTGCCAGCAGTACCGGGACAAACACCGTGGAGCTGTTTTTT.

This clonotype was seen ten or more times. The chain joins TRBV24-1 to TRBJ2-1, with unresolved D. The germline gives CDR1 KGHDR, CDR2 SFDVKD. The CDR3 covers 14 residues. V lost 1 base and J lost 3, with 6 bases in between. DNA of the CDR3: TGTGCCACCAGTGATTTAGGGCTCTACAATGAGCAGTTCTTC. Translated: CATSDLGLYNEQFF.

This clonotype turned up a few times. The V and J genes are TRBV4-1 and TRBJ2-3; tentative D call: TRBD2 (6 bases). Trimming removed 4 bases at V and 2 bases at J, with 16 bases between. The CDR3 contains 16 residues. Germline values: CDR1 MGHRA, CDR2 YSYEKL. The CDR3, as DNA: TGCGCCAGCAGCCCTAACCGGGACTTCTCCACAGATACGCAGTATTTT. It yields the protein CASSPNRDFSTDTQYF.

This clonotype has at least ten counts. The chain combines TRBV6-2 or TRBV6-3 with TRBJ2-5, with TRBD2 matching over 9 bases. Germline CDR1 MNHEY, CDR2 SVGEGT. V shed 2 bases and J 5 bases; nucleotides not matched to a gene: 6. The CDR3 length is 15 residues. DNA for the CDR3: TGTGCCAGCAGTTACAGGGCTAGCGGGGAGGAGACCCAGTACTTC. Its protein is CASSYRASGEETQYF.

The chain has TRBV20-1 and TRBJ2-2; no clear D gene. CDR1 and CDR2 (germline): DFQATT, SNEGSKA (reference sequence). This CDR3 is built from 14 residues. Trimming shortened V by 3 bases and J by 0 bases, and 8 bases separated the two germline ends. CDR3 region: CSARPLANTGELFF. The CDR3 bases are TGCAGTGCTAGGCCTCTAGCGAACACCGGGGAGCTGTTTTTT.

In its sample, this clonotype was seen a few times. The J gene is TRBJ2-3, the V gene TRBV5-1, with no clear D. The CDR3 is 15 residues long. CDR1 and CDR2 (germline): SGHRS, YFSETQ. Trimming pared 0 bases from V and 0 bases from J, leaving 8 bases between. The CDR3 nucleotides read TGCGCCAGCAGCTTGGACCAGGCGAGCACAGATACGCAGTATTTT. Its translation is CASSLDQASTDTQYF.

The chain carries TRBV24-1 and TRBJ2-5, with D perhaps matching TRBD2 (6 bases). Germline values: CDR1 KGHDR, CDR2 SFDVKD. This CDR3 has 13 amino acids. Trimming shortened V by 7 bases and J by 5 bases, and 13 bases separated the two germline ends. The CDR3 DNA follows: TGTGCCACCAGGTCTAGCGCGGTTGAGACCCAGTACTTC. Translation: CATRSSAVETQYF.

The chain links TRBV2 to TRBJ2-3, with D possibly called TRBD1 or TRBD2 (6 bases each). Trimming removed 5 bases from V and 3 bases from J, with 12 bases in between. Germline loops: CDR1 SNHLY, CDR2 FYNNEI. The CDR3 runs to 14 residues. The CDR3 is CASSWGARTDTQYF. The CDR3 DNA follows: TGTGCCAGCAGTTGGGGGGCAAGGACAGATACGCAGTATTTT.

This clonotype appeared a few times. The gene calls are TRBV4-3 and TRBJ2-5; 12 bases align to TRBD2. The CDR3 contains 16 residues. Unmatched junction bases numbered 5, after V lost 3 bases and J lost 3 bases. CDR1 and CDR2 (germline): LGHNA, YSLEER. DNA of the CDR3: TGCGCCAGCAGCCATCATGGACTAGCGGGAAAAGAGACCCAGTACTTC. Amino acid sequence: CASSHHGLAGKETQYF.

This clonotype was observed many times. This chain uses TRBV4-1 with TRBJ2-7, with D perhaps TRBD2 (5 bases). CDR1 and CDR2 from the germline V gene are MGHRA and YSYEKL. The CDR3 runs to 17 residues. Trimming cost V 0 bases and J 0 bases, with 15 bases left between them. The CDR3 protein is CASSQEWTSGSSYEQYF. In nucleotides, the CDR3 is TGCGCCAGCAGCCAAGAGTGGACCAGCGGTAGCTCCTACGAGCAGTACTTC.